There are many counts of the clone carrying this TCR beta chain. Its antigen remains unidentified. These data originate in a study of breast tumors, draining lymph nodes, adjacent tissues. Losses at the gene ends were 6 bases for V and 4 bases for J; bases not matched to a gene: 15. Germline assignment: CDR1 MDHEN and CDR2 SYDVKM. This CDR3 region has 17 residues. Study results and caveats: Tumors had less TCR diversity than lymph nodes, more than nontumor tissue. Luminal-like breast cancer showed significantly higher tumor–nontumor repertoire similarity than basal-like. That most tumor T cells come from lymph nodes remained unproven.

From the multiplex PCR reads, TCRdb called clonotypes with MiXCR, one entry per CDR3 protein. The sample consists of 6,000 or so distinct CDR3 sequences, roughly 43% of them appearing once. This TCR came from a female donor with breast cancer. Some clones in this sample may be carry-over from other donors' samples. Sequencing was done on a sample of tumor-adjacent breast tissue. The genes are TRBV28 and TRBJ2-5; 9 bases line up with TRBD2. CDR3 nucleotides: TGTGCCAGCAGCCCCGCGCGGGGTAGCGGGAGACGAGAGACCCAGTACTTC. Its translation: CASSPARGSGRRETQYF. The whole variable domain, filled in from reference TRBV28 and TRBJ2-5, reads DVKVTQSSRYLVKRTGEKVFLECVQDMDHENMFWYRQDPGLGLRLIYFSYDVKMKEKGDIPEGYSVSREKKERFSLILESASTNQTSMYLCASSPARGSGRRETQYFGPGTRLLVL.